A single sample gave rise to the 15 T cell receptor beta chains below, sequenced in a study of cytomegalovirus exposure and HLA in healthy donors. PCR employed 60 Vbeta and 13 Jbeta primers. Clones were sequenced by immunoSEQ multiplex PCR, and TCRdb holds only the in-frame ones, with some missing. In the table there are about 190,000 clones, roughly 80% of which are singletons. The sample taken for sequencing was PBMCs. The origin of the receptors is a man between 40 and 49 years old in good health and CMV-seropositive.

The genes are TRBV6-1 and TRBJ2-5; D might be TRBD2 (5 bases). The CDR3 loop spans 15 amino acids. CDR1 and CDR2 (germline): MNHNS, SASEGT. The germline V and J ends were trimmed by 3 bases and 3 bases, with 14 bases remaining between them. The CDR3 region has the DNA TGTGCCAGCAGTGACTCGGGAAGGATGAAAGAGACCCAGTACTTC. This sequence encodes CASSDSGRMKETQYF.

The CDR3 spells CASSQDAGVSGNTIYF. The CDR3 DNA sequence: TGCGCCAGCAGCCAAGATGCAGGGGTCTCTGGAAACACCATATATTTT. This chain uses TRBV4-3 with TRBJ1-3, with D possibly TRBD1 on 6 matching bases. V shed 0 bases and J shed 0 bases, with 9 bases lying between them. The length of the CDR3 is 16 residues. The germline gives CDR1 LGHNA, CDR2 YSLEER.

CDR3 nucleotides: TGTGCCAGTAGTAACCTCGGGGGGTCCGATGAGCAGTTCTTC. Translating it yields CASSNLGGSDEQFF. V gene TRBV19 combines with J gene TRBJ2-1; TRBD2 agrees at 7 bases. The CDR3 spans 14 residues. V lost 4 bases, J lost 8 bases, and 8 bases stayed unmatched. Per germline, CDR1 LNHDA and CDR2 SQIVND (reference sequence).

J is TRBJ2-1 and V is TRBV5-6; a possible D gene is TRBD2 (6 bases). The V end lost 5 bases, the J end lost 9 bases, and 12 bases lay between the germline ends. This CDR3 comprises 12 residues. Germline V gene data show CDR1 as SGHDT and CDR2 as YYEEEE. CDR3 protein: CASSFSGGEQFF. The CDR3 DNA reads TGTGCCAGCAGTTTCTCCGGGGGTGAGCAGTTCTTC.

There are a few counts of this clone. The same CDR3 is also encoded by other DNA sequences in this sample. The V and J genes are TRBV28 and TRBJ2-7; D call uncertain. The CDR3 covers 11 residues. V shed 3 bases and J shed 3 bases, with 3 bases lying between them. CDR1 and CDR2 from the germline V gene are MDHEN and SYDVKM. The CDR3 nucleotides read TGTGCCAGCAGTTTGCGCTACGAGCAGTACTTC. Amino acid sequence: CASSLRYEQYF. Complete variable domain (other parts from reference TRBV28 and TRBJ2-7): DVKVTQSSRYLVKRTGEKVFLECVQDMDHENMFWYRQDPGLGLRLIYFSYDVKMKEKGDIPEGYSVSREKKERFSLILESASTNQTSMYLCASSLRYEQYFGPGTRLTVT.

The chain couples TRBV4-1 to TRBJ1-5; a weak D match, TRBD1 (5 bases). V was shortened by 3 bases and J by 7 bases, with 10 bases between the two germline ends. This CDR3 has 13 amino acids. CDR1 MGHRA and CDR2 YSYEKL come from the germline V gene. This CDR3 is CASSHRGVQPQHF. The DNA of the CDR3 is TGCGCCAGCAGCCATCGGGGGGTACAGCCCCAGCATTTT.

The V call is TRBV6-5, the J call TRBJ1-1; 10 bases fit TRBD1. J gave up 11 bases and V 3 bases, and 6 bases lay outside the gene matches. There are 13 residues in the CDR3. Germline assignment: CDR1 MNHEY and CDR2 SVGAGI. The CDR3 reads CASSYSGQGGAFF. The DNA of the CDR3 is TGTGCCAGCAGTTATTCCGGACAGGGGGGGGCTTTCTTT.

A word on this clone: The same CDR3 arises from other DNA sequences in this sample as well. The gene calls are TRBV5-1 and TRBJ2-4; unclear D gene. Trimming left V 5 bases short and J 5 bases short, with 8 bases between. CDR3 size: 12 residues. Germline lookup yields CDR1 SGHRS and CDR2 YFSETQ. Here the CDR3 DNA reads TGCGCCAGCAGTGAAACAGAAAACATTCAGTACTTC. Translation: CASSETENIQYF. The whole variable domain, remainder taken from reference TRBV5-1 and TRBJ2-4, is KAGVTQTPRYLIKTRGQQVTLSCSPISGHRSVSWYQQTPGQGLQFLFEYFSETQRNKGNFPGRFSGRQFSNSRSEMNVSTLELGDSALYLCASSETENIQYFGAGTRLSVL.

This clone turned up a few times. The CDR3 coding sequence is TGTGCCAGCAGTTACGGGCAGGGAGGCTACAATGAGCAGTTCTTC. Amino acid sequence: CASSYGQGGYNEQFF. This sequence joins TRBV6-5 and TRBJ2-1, with D tentatively TRBD2 (6 bases). The CDR3 totals 15 residues. Looked up from germline, CDR1 is MNHEY and CDR2 is SVGAGI. V lost 2 bases, J lost 3 bases, and 11 bases lay in between.

This clone was seen more than once but under ten times. The genes are TRBV27 and TRBJ1-1, with D maybe TRBD1 (5 bases). Germline V gene data show CDR1 as MNHEY and CDR2 as SMNVEV (reference sequence). The CDR3 runs to 11 residues. Trimming left V 5 bases short and J 11 bases short, with 12 bases between. The CDR3 region is CASSPGRGAFF. The CDR3 bases are TGTGCCAGCAGTCCAGGGAGGGGCGCTTTCTTT.

The V call is TRBV5-1, the J call TRBJ2-5; D ambiguous. The germline V gene has CDR1 SGHRS and CDR2 YFSETQ. The CDR3 consists of 13 residues. The V end was cut by 4 bases, the J end by 1 base, with 8 bases between. The DNA for the CDR3 is TGCGCCAGCAGCGCCCGCGGCCAAGAGACCCAGTACTTC. Encoded protein: CASSARGQETQYF.

This chain uses TRBV7-8 with TRBJ2-2; TRBD2 might be the D (5 bases). V lost 0 bases and J 9 bases, leaving 11 bases between the germline ends. The germline gives CDR1 SGHVS, CDR2 FQNEAQ. The CDR3 is 14 residues long. The CDR3 here is CASSLAAGLRELFF. CDR3 sequence (DNA): TGTGCCAGCAGCTTAGCCGCGGGTTTAAGGGAGCTGTTTTTT.

The chain uses TRBV6-1 and TRBJ2-4; 7 nucleotides match TRBD1. V was pared by 7 bases and J by 6 bases, with 6 bases of the junction left unmatched. CDR1 is MNHNS and CDR2 is SASEGT in the germline V gene. The CDR3 spans 13 residues. The CDR3 protein is CASKKGAGNIQYF. The CDR3 DNA reads TGTGCCAGCAAAAAGGGGGCCGGAAACATTCAGTACTTC.

The chain combines TRBV27 with TRBJ2-7, with D perhaps matching TRBD2 (5 bases). The CDR3 covers 14 residues. CDR1 is MNHEY, CDR2 SMNVEV, per germline (reference sequence). The V and J ends lost 3 bases and 0 bases respectively, with 9 bases between them. CDR3 sequence reads: CASSFPGGSYEQYF. CDR3 bases: TGTGCCAGCAGTTTCCCCGGAGGCTCCTACGAGCAGTACTTC.

The J gene is TRBJ2-2, the V gene TRBV5-1, with D possibly matching TRBD1 (6 bases). The germline V gene has CDR1 SGHRS and CDR2 YFSETQ. The V end was cut by 4 bases, the J end by 4 bases, with 8 bases between. The CDR3 loop spans 13 amino acids. The CDR3 is CASSETGTGELFF. As DNA, the CDR3 is TGCGCCAGCAGCGAGACAGGCACCGGGGAGCTGTTTTTT.